The 30 T cell receptor beta chains listed next were all sequenced from one sample in a study of T cell repertoires in cytomegalovirus infection. These TCRs' antigens remain unknown. TCRdb processed the reads anew with MiXCR; each CDR3 protein has one entry. Among hundreds of thousands of distinct CDR3 sequences listed, under 45% were seen once. The material sequenced was cultured PBMCs, taken from culture after CMV antigen stimulation. Receptors originate from a human donor in good health (CMV status not recorded). Some clones in this sample may be carry-over from other donors' samples.

The rearrangement links TRBV6-2 or TRBV6-3 to TRBJ1-2; 7 bases are shared with TRBD1. This CDR3 region has 15 residues. V dropped 2 bases and J dropped 4; count of bases not matched to a gene: 7. The germline gives CDR1 MNHEY, CDR2 SVGEGT. The chain's CDR3 is CASSYPGDSVYGYTF. The CDR3 nucleotides read TGTGCCAGCAGTTACCCTGGGGACAGCGTCTATGGCTACACCTTC.

Here the CDR3 DNA reads TGTGCCAGCAGCCAGGCAGCGGGGGCCGGAGATACGCAGTATTTT. Its translation is CASSQAAGAGDTQYF. The chain employs TRBV3-1 and TRBJ2-3, with TRBD2 identical over 8 bases. Germline CDR1 reads LGHDT; CDR2 reads YNNKEL (reference sequence). The CDR3 covers 15 residues. Trimming removed 3 bases from V and 5 bases from J; junction bases left unmatched: 7.

This clonotype has only a few counts. The genes are TRBV9 and TRBJ1-3; D is unclear. CDR1 and CDR2 from the germline V gene are SGDLS and YYNGEE. V was cut by 3 bases and J by 2 bases, with 15 bases left in between. CDR3 length: 16 amino acids. The CDR3 region is CASSDDLNQAGNTIYF. CDR3 nucleotides: TGTGCCAGCAGCGACGACCTCAACCAGGCTGGAAACACCATATATTTT.

Ten or more counts support this clonotype. The CDR3: CASSLETDTQYF. In DNA form, the CDR3 reads TGTGCCAGCAGCTTAGAGACAGATACGCAGTATTTT. The chain employs TRBV7-2 and TRBJ2-3; no clear D. CDR1 is SGHTA and CDR2 is FQGNSA in the germline V gene. The CDR3 totals 12 residues. The V end lost 1 base, the J end lost 3 bases, and 2 bases lay between the germline ends.

V gene TRBV7-6 combines with J gene TRBJ1-5; maybe TRBD1 (5 bases). The CDR3 has 14 amino acids. V lost 3 bases to trimming and J lost 6 bases, with 12 bases between them. The germline CDR1 and CDR2 sequences are SGHVS and FNYEAQ. The CDR3: CASSFGGISQPQHF. For the CDR3, the DNA is TGTGCCAGCAGCTTCGGGGGGATCTCTCAGCCCCAGCATTTT.

The chain carries TRBV6-1 and TRBJ2-1, with no clear D. Deletions cut 3 bases from V and 5 bases from J, with 8 bases between. The CDR3 extends over 13 amino acids. CDR1 and CDR2 (germline): MNHNS, SASEGT. CDR3 protein: CASSENRHNEQFF. CDR3 nucleotide sequence: TGTGCCAGCAGTGAGAACAGACACAATGAGCAGTTCTTC.

The V call is TRBV6-5, the J call TRBJ2-2; perhaps TRBD1 as D (5 bases). Trimming left V 5 bases short and J 7 bases short, with 11 bases between. This CDR3 has 13 residues. Germline CDR1 and CDR2: MNHEY and SVGAGI. The CDR3 nucleotides are TGTGCCAGCAGTAAAGCTAGGGGCGGGGAGCTGTTTTTT. This encodes CASSKARGGELFF.

This rearrangement joins TRBV20-1 to TRBJ1-6; no clear D. CDR1 is DFQATT and CDR2 is SNEGSKA in the germline V gene (reference sequence). The CDR3 is made up of 16 amino acids. Deletions cut 0 bases from V and 3 bases from J, with 12 bases between. The CDR3 coding sequence is TGCAGTGCTAGAGATCGTAAGGCTGGCTATAATTCACCCCTCCACTTT. This translates into CSARDRKAGYNSPLHF.

The genes are TRBV7-2 and TRBJ2-1; 7 nucleotides line up with TRBD2. J was trimmed by 3 bases and V by 3 bases; bases with no gene match: 14. The CDR3 length is 18 residues. Germline values: CDR1 SGHTA, CDR2 FQGNSA. In DNA form, the CDR3 reads TGTGCCAGCAGCTTGAGATACGGTGGCGGGAGTGTCTACAATGAGCAGTTCTTC. It is translated as CASSLRYGGGSVYNEQFF.

This clonotype was picked up a small number of times. The gene calls are TRBV7-2 and TRBJ2-7; 8 positions match TRBD1. The V gene end was trimmed by 6 bases and the J gene end by 4 bases; junction bases not matched to a gene: 8. Per germline, CDR1 SGHTA and CDR2 FQGNSA. The CDR3 runs to 14 residues. The CDR3 DNA follows: TGTGCCAGCAGACCCTCAGGGGGCACTTACGAGCAGTACTTC. Translated: CASRPSGGTYEQYF.

The chain combines TRBV12-3 or TRBV12-4 with TRBJ2-3, with 8 bases matching TRBD2. After removal of 7 bases from V and 6 bases from J, the junction contained 15 bases not matched to a gene. The CDR3 sequence is 16 residues long. The CDR3 sequence is CASTGARGAQGDTQYF. The DNA for the CDR3 is TGTGCCAGCACCGGCGCGCGGGGGGCGCAGGGGGATACGCAGTATTTT.

This chain connects TRBV7-8 to TRBJ1-6; D is uncertain. From germline, CDR1 is SGHVS and CDR2 FQNEAQ. The CDR3 is 13 amino acids. Trimming left V 2 bases short and J 8 bases short, with 7 bases between. This CDR3 reads CASSLLVDSPLHF. CDR3 in DNA: TGTGCCAGCAGCTTACTAGTCGATTCACCCCTCCACTTT.

This clonotype showed up just a few times. The CDR3 coding sequence is TGTGCCAGCAGTGGCCGGCATAGACAGGGCGTCTCTGGGGCCAACGTCCTGACTTTC. Amino acid sequence: CASSGRHRQGVSGANVLTF. The chain joins TRBV6-1 to TRBJ2-6, with 7 bases matching TRBD1. The CDR3 has 19 residues. Germline V CDR1 and CDR2: MNHNS, SASEGT. V trimming: 4 bases; J trimming: 0 bases; junction bases outside the gene matches: 12.

The chain employs TRBV4-1 and TRBJ1-1; possible D gene TRBD1, 5 bases. In germline, CDR1 is MGHRA, CDR2 YSYEKL. V was clipped by 0 bases and J by 5 bases, with 10 bases between them. CDR3 length: 14 residues. This CDR3 reads CASSQDGRVTEAFF. The CDR3 DNA sequence: TGCGCCAGCAGCCAAGATGGCAGGGTAACTGAAGCTTTCTTT.

This chain connects TRBV7-8 to TRBJ2-3; D remains ambiguous. The V end was cut by 3 bases, the J end by 4 bases, with 14 bases between. The CDR3 has 15 residues. Per germline, CDR1 SGHVS and CDR2 FQNEAQ. The CDR3 loop reads CASSLAPGWSDTQYF. The CDR3 DNA reads as TGTGCCAGCAGCTTGGCCCCTGGATGGTCAGATACGCAGTATTTT.

V and J are TRBV12-3 or TRBV12-4 and TRBJ1-2; weak D call: TRBD1 (6 bases). V was shortened by 8 bases and J by 9 bases, with 16 bases between the two germline ends. The length of the CDR3 is 12 residues. DNA for the CDR3: TGTGCCAGCCACGGGGGGGGGGCGAGCTACACCTTC. This codes for CASHGGGASYTF.

As to this clonotype: The limits of the CDR3 on the DNA are not certain, so only TCRdb's listed CDR3 is given. The chain links TRBV7-8 to TRBJ2-1; TRBD2 is the table's D call, not checked against the DNA. Looked up from germline, CDR1 is SGHVS and CDR2 is FQNEAQ. The length of the CDR3 is 19 amino acids, counting both ends. The CDR3 spells CASRSGTTSMSSSSGQAGF.

The rearrangement uses TRBV4-2 and TRBJ2-5; D might be TRBD2 (7 bases). There are 14 residues in the CDR3. Germline V CDR1 and CDR2: LGHNA, YNFKEQ. V gave up 1 base and J gave up 5 bases, with 11 bases separating them. CDR3 nucleotides: TGTGCCAGCAGCCAAGGGCCGGGGGGCGAGACCCAGTACTTC. Translated: CASSQGPGGETQYF.

The chain couples TRBV7-2 to TRBJ1-6; D remains unclear. Germline V CDR1 and CDR2: SGHTA, FQGNSA. This CDR3 region has 14 residues. V was clipped by 2 bases and J by 11 bases, with 13 bases between them. CDR3 DNA sequence: TGTGCCAGCAGCTTAAGACATCTATTAACACCCCTCCACTTT. Encoded protein: CASSLRHLLTPLHF.

The table lists this clonotype with a count of one. The V gene is TRBV6-1, the J gene TRBJ1-3; D might be TRBD1 (5 bases). This CDR3 is built from 16 residues. V was pared by 2 bases and J by 0 bases, with 11 bases between. Germline lookup yields CDR1 MNHNS and CDR2 SASEGT. CDR3 DNA: TGTGCCAGCAGTGAATGGCAGGGTTTCTCTGGAAACACCATATATTTT. It codes for CASSEWQGFSGNTIYF.

The rearrangement joins TRBV29-1 to TRBJ1-1, with TRBD1 identical over 8 bases. The CDR3 is 16 amino acids. CDR1 and CDR2 from the germline V gene are SQVTM and ANQGSEA. After removal of 4 bases from V and 0 bases from J, the junction contained 10 bases not matched to a gene. CDR3 sequence reads: CSVGSTTGVLNTEAFF. DNA for the CDR3: TGCAGCGTTGGGTCTACGACAGGGGTGTTGAACACTGAAGCTTTCTTT.

There are a few counts of this clonotype. This chain joins TRBV7-2 and TRBJ2-7, with D perhaps matching TRBD1 (6 bases). Per germline, CDR1 SGHTA and CDR2 FQGNSA. V lost 1 base and J lost 3, with 13 bases in between. This CDR3 is built from 15 residues. CDR3 sequence reads: CASSLGQGLGYEQYF. The CDR3 DNA is TGTGCCAGCAGCTTAGGGCAGGGGTTGGGCTACGAGCAGTACTTC.

V gene TRBV12-3 or TRBV12-4 combines with J gene TRBJ2-7, with D possibly TRBD2 on 6 matching bases. The CDR3 spans 13 residues. V was pared by 9 bases and J by 4 bases, with 16 bases between. The CDR3 loop reads CASREAGPYEQYF. Written as DNA, the CDR3 is TGTGCCAGTAGGGAGGCAGGGCCGTACGAGCAGTACTTC.

There are many counts of this clonotype. The J gene is TRBJ2-3, the V gene TRBV7-2; D unclear. The germline V gene encodes CDR1 SGHTA and CDR2 FQGNSA. V gave up 3 bases and J gave up 6 bases, with 22 bases separating them. The CDR3 is made up of 17 amino acids. CDR3 coding DNA: TGTGCCAGCAGCTTGTTGGTCCTGGGCGGCGCTACTGATACGCAGTATTTT. Its protein product is CASSLLVLGGATDTQYF.

This clonotype was counted a few times. The rearrangement uses TRBV7-2 and TRBJ1-1, with D perhaps matching TRBD1 (5 bases). The V and J ends lost 4 bases and 8 bases respectively, with 11 bases between them. This CDR3 region has 12 residues. Germline values: CDR1 SGHTA, CDR2 FQGNSA. CDR3 sequence reads: CASSSRQKEAFF. CDR3 DNA: TGTGCCAGCAGCTCTAGACAGAAGGAAGCTTTCTTT.

This clonotype has a handful of counts. The chain couples TRBV10-3 to TRBJ2-7; D may be TRBD1 (5 bases). Per germline, CDR1 ENHRY and CDR2 SYGVKD. The CDR3 consists of 14 residues. V was trimmed by 3 bases and J by 0 bases, leaving 9 bases between them. CDR3 region: CAISDSRVSYEQYF. For the CDR3, the DNA is TGTGCCATCAGTGATAGCAGGGTCTCCTACGAGCAGTACTTC.

This sequence joins TRBV5-4 and TRBJ2-3, with 12 nucleotides matching TRBD1. Trimming cost V 7 bases and J 4 bases; bases outside gene matches: 4. This CDR3 contains 14 residues. Germline lookup yields CDR1 SGHNT and CDR2 YYREEE (reference sequence). The DNA of the CDR3 is TGTGCCAGCCGGGACAGGGGGCTTTCAGATACGCAGTATTTT. This encodes CASRDRGLSDTQYF.

The chain employs TRBV10-3 and TRBJ1-2, with D tentatively TRBD1 (6 bases). Germline V gene data show CDR1 as ENHRY and CDR2 as SYGVKD. V was shortened by 0 bases and J by 4 bases, with 9 bases between the two germline ends. This CDR3 is 14 amino acids long. The CDR3, as DNA: TGTGCCATCAGTGAGTCCGGGGGGGCCTATGGCTACACCTTC. Protein: CAISESGGAYGYTF.

The rearrangement uses TRBV7-2 and TRBJ2-3, with 11 nucleotides matching TRBD1. The CDR3 runs to 17 residues. CDR1 SGHTA and CDR2 FQGNSA come from the germline V gene. Trimming removed 8 bases from V and 3 bases from J; junction bases left unmatched: 13. The CDR3 DNA is TGTGCCAGCCGATGGGCGTCGGACAGGGGGCGAACAGATACGCAGTATTTT. It codes for CASRWASDRGRTDTQYF.

Only a few counts were recorded for this clonotype. V and J are TRBV7-9 and TRBJ2-1; TRBD1 or TRBD2 may be the D gene (5 bases each). Germline V gives CDR1 SEHNR, CDR2 FQNEAQ (reference sequence). V was pared by 5 bases and J by 7 bases, with 18 bases between. This CDR3 comprises 15 residues. CDR3 region: CASSLAGAPGNEQFF. The CDR3 DNA reads TGTGCCAGCAGCCTTGCCGGGGCGCCAGGAAATGAGCAGTTCTTC.